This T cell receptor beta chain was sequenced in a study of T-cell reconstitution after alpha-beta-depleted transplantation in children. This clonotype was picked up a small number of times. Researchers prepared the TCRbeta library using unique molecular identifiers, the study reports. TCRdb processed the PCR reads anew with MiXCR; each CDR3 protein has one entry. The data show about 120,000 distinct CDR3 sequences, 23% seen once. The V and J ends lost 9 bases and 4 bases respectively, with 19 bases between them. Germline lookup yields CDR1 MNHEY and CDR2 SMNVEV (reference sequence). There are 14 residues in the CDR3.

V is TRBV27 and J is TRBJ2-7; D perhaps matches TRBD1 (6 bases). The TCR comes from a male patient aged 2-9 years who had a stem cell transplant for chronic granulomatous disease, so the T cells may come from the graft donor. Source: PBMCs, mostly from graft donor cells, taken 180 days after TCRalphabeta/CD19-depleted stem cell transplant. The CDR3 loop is CASKARDKGYEQYF. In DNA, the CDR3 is TGTGCCAGTAAGGCCCGGGACAAAGGATACGAGCAGTACTTC.